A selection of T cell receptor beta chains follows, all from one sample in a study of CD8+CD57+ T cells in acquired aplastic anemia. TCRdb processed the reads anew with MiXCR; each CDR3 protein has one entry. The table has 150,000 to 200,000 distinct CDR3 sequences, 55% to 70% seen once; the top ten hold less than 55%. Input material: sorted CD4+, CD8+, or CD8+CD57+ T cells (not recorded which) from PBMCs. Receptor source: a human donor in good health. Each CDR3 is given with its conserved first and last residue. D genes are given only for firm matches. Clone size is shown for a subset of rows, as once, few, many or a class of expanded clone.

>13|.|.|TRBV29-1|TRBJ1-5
CSVEEDRYQPQHF
TGCAGCGTTGAAGAAGACAGGTATCAGCCCCAGCATTTT
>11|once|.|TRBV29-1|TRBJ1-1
CSAKRGTEAFF
TGCAGCGCCAAACGGGGGACTGAAGCTTTCTTT
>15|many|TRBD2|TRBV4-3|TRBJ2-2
CASSQDPAGGGELFF
TGCGCCAGCAGCCAAGATCCAGCGGGGGGCGGGGAGCTGTTTTTT
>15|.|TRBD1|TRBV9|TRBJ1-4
CASSATGGTNEKLFF
TGTGCCAGCAGCGCCACAGGGGGCACTAATGAAAAACTGTTTTTT
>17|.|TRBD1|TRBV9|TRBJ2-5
CASSTVGDREDRETQYF
TGTGCCAGCAGCACTGTCGGGGACAGGGAAGATAGGGAGACCCAGTACTTC
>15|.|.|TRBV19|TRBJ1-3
CASSIGPGSGNTIYF
TGTGCCAGTAGTATAGGGCCGGGGTCCGGAAACACCATATATTTT
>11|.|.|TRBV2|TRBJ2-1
CASSELGEQFF
TGTGCCAGCAGTGAACTGGGGGAGCAGTTCTTC
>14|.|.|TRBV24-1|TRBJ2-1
CATSASGANNEQFF
TGTGCCACCAGTGCTTCAGGGGCGAACAATGAGCAGTTCTTC
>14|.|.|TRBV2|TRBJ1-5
CASSAEGGYQPQHF
TGTGCCAGCAGCGCGGAGGGGGGGTATCAGCCCCAGCATTTT
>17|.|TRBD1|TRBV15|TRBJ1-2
CATSSPWDRGFNYGYTF
TGTGCCACCAGCAGTCCTTGGGACAGGGGTTTTAACTATGGCTACACCTTC
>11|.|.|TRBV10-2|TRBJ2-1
CASSPRGEQFF
TGCGCCAGCAGTCCTAGGGGTGAGCAGTTCTTC
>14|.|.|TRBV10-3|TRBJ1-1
CAIFAGGLDTEAFF
TGTGCCATCTTCGCTGGTGGGTTGGACACTGAAGCTTTCTTT
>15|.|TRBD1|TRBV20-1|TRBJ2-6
CSAGDRGSGANVLTF
TGCAGTGCCGGAGACAGGGGATCTGGGGCCAACGTCCTGACTTTC
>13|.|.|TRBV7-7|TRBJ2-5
CASSDQLPKTQYF
TGTGCTAGCAGCGACCAACTACCAAAGACCCAGTACTTC
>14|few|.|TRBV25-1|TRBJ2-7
CASSQQDGSYEQYF
TGTGCCAGCAGTCAACAGGACGGGTCCTACGAGCAGTACTTC
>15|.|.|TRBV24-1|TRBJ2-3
CATSDGGCPGDTQYF
TGTGCCACCAGTGATGGGGGATGCCCAGGGGATACGCAGTATTTT
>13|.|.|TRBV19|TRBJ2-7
CASSVPETYEQYF
TGTGCCAGTAGTGTTCCCGAGACCTACGAGCAGTACTTC
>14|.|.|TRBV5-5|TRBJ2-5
CASSLKAGGAVQYF
TGTGCCAGCAGCTTGAAGGCAGGGGGGGCGGTCCAGTACTTC
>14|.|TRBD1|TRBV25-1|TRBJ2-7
CASGTGRPSYEQYF
TGTGCCAGCGGGACAGGCCGTCCCTCCTACGAGCAGTACTTC
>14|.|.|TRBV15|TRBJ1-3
CATSKDPSGNTIYF
TGTGCCACCAGCAAAGACCCCTCTGGAAACACCATATATTTT
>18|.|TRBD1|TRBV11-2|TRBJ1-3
CASSSLRGFRGQGNTIYF
TGTGCCAGCAGCTCCCTTAGGGGGTTCAGGGGGCAGGGAAACACCATATATTTT
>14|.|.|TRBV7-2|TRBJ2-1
CASSLAAGANEQFF
TGTGCCAGCAGCTTAGCGGCGGGCGCCAATGAGCAGTTCTTC
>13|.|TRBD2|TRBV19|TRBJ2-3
CASSIASGESQYF
TGTGCCAGTAGTATAGCTAGCGGGGAATCGCAGTATTTT
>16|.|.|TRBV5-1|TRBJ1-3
CASSLWGGLSGNTIYF
TGCGCCAGCAGCTTATGGGGGGGCTTGTCTGGAAACACCATATATTTT
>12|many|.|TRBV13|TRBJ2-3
CASSPAGLTQYF
TGTGCCAGCAGCCCCGCGGGTCTTACGCAGTATTTT